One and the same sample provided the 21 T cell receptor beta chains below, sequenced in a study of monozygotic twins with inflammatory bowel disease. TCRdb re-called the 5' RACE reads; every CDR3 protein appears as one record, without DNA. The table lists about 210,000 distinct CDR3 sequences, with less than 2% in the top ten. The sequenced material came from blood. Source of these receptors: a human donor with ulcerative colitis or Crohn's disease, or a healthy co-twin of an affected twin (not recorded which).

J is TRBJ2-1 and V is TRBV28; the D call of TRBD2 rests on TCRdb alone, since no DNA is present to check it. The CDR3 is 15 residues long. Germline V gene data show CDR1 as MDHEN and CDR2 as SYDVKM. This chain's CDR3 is CASSFRTSGGYEQFF.

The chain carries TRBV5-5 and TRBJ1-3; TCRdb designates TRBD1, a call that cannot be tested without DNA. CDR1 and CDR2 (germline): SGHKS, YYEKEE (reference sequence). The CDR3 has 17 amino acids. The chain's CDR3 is CASSRTPARTGFDTIYF.

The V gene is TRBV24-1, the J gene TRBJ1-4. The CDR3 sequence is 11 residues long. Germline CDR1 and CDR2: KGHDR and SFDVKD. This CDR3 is CATSVNEKLFF.

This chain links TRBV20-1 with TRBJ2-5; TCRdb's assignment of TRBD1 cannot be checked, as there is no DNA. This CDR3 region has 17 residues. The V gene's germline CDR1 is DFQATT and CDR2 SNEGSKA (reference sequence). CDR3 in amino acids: CSAQDRRGGRLKETQYF.

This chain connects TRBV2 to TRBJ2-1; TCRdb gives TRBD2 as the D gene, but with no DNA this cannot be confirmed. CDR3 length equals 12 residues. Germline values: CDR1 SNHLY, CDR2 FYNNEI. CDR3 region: CATGLHENEQFF.

CDR3 protein: CASSDRGTGETEAFF. The rearrangement links TRBV7-9 to TRBJ1-1; checking the TCRdb D call of TRBD1 is not possible without DNA. The CDR3 spans 15 residues. Germline CDR1 is SEHNR and CDR2 is FQNEAQ (reference sequence).

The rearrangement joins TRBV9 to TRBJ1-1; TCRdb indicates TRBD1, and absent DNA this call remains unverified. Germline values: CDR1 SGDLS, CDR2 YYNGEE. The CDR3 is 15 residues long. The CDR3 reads CASSVEDRGHTEAFF.

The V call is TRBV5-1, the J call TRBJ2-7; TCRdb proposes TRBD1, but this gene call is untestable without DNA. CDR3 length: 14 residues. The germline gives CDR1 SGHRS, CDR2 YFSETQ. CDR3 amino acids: CASSLHDRGPEQYF.

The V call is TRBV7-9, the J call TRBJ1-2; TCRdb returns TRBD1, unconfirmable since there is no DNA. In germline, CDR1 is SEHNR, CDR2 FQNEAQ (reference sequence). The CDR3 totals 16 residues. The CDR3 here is CASSLSRRGPNYGYTF.

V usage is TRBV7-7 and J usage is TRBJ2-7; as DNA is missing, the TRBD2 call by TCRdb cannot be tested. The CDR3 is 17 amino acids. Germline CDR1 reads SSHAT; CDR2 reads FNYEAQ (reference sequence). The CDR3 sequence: CASSLVVWDLGPYEQYF.

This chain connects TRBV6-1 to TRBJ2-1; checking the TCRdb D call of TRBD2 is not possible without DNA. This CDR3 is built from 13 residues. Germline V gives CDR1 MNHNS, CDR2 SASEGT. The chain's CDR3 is CASQAGPYNEQFF.

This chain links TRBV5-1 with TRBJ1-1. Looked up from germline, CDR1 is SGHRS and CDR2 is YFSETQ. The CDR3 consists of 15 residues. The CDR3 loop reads CASSLGMSVLNEAFF.

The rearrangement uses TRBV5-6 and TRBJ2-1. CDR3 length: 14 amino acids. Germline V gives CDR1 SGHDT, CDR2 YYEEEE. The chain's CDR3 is CASSSASSYNEQFF.

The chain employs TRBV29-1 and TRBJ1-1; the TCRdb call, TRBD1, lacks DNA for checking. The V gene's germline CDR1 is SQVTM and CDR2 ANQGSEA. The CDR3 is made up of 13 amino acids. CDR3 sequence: CSAQDRGPNEAFF.

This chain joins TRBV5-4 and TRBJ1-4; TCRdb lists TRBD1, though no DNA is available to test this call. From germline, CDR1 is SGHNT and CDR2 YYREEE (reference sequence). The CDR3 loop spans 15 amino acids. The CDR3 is CASSMPGAPNEKLFF.

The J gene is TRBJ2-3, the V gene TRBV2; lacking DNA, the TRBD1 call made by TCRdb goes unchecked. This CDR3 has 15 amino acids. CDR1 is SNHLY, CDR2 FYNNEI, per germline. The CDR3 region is CASSDSGAYTDTQYF.

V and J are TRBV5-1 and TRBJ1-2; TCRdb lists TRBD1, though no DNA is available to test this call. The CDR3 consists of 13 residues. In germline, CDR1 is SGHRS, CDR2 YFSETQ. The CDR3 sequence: CASGDSQLYGYTF.

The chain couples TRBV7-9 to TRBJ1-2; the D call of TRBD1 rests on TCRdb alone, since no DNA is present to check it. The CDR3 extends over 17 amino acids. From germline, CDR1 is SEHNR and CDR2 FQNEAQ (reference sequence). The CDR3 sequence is CASSSSSGTPGGYGYTF.

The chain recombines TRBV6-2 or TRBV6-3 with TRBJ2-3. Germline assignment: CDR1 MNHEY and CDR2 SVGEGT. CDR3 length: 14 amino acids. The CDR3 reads CASSYGLAADTQYF.

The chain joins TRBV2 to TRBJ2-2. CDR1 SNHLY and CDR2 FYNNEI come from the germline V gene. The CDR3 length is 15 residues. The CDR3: CASRPPMTHTGELFF.

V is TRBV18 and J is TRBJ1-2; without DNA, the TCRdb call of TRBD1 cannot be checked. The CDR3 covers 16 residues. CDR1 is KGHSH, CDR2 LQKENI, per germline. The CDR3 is CASSPFGAGADYGYTF.